This T cell receptor beta chain appears in the sequencing data of a study of shared clonotypes between healthy human individuals. Study-wide findings and caveats: It was expected that sequencing depth would affect clonotype sharing among donors. Non-shared clonotypes showed lower generation probabilities than clonotypes common to all four donors. Naive CD4 clonotype sharing across a few donors was about 5%.

Of note for this clone: Its antigen is as yet unknown.

Naive CD8 isolation took CD45RO-negative cells positively selected for CCR7 and excluded terminally differentiated effector memory CD45RA+ cells. In germline, CDR1 is SGHNT, CDR2 YYREEE (reference sequence). Trimming took off 2 bases at V and 3 bases at J, with 12 bases between the two ends. The CDR3 has 14 residues. Per the study methods: Filtering differed since immunoSEQ provided only junctions, with no quality scores. Profiling relied on immunoSEQ multiplex PCR, and the TCRdb table lists in-frame clones only, not all of them. The V and J calls and the clone size are those of that table, but D and trimming were determined from the DNA. This sample has 600,000 or so clones, with about 95% found just once.

Sequencing was done on a sample of naive CD8+ T cells sorted from blood. The rearrangement uses TRBV5-4 and TRBJ2-7, with no clear D. This TCR came from a woman under 40 in good health. The DNA for the CDR3 is TGTGCCAGCAGCTTCAAGGGCAGTCTCTACGAGCAGTACTTC. This translates into CASSFKGSLYEQYF.